These 14 T cell receptor beta chains originate from one sample sequenced in a study of blood T cell repertoires in COVID-19. Profiling relied on immunoSEQ multiplex PCR, and the TCRdb table lists in-frame clones only, not all of them. The table has 97,000 or so clones, 90% seen once. The sequenced sample consisted of peripheral blood. These receptors came from a man aged 60-69 years with acute or convalescent COVID-19.

This chain connects TRBV6-5 to TRBJ1-2, with 8 positions matching TRBD1. This CDR3 has 15 amino acids. J was trimmed by 3 bases and V by 4 bases; bases with no gene match: 7. Germline loops: CDR1 MNHEY, CDR2 SVGAGI. The CDR3 region has the DNA TGTGCCAGCAGTTCCTCAGGGGGCGAGTACTATGGCTACACCTTC. This gives the protein CASSSSGGEYYGYTF.

In its sample, this clone was seen once. CDR3 in amino acids: CASSPGHNSGNTIYF. The CDR3, as DNA: TGTGCCAGTAGTCCAGGACATAACTCTGGAAACACCATATATTTT. V and J are TRBV19 and TRBJ1-3; a possible D gene is TRBD1 (5 bases). The CDR3 consists of 15 residues. V lost 5 bases and J lost 0, with 11 bases in between. CDR1 is LNHDA and CDR2 is SQIVND in the germline V gene (reference sequence).

V and J are TRBV30 and TRBJ2-1; 7 bases map to TRBD1. CDR1 GTSNPN and CDR2 SVGIG come from the germline V gene (reference sequence). This CDR3 comprises 12 residues. V was clipped by 3 bases and J by 9 bases; unmatched bases: 5. DNA for the CDR3: TGTGCCTGGAGGGCAGGGGGTGGTGAGCAGTTCTTC. Its protein is CAWRAGGGEQFF.

The chain is built from TRBV19 and TRBJ1-1; TRBD1 agrees at 8 bases. This CDR3 comprises 13 residues. J was trimmed by 11 bases and V by 5 bases; bases with no gene match: 10. From germline, CDR1 is LNHDA and CDR2 SQIVND (reference sequence). The CDR3 DNA is TGTGCCAGTAGTGCCCGGACAGGGAACGGGGCTTTCTTT. This sequence encodes CASSARTGNGAFF.

This sequence joins TRBV3-1 (or the pseudogene TRBV3-2) and TRBJ2-7, with TRBD1 matching 7 bases. The ends lost 1 base at V and 4 bases at J; junction bases unmatched: 4. The CDR3 extends over 14 amino acids. CDR1 is LGHDT and CDR2 is YNNKEL in the germline V gene (reference sequence). CDR3 amino acids: CASSQGQGRYEQYF. CDR3 sequence (DNA): TGTGCCAGCAGCCAAGGACAGGGACGGTACGAGCAGTACTTC.

This clone was counted a few times. This chain uses TRBV4-1 with TRBJ2-1; D may be TRBD2 (5 bases). The CDR3 length is 16 residues. The germline gives CDR1 MGHRA, CDR2 YSYEKL. V lost 5 bases and J lost 2, with 16 bases in between. CDR3 DNA: TGCGCCAGCAGCTTCCCACTAGGCCCTACCTACAATGAGCAGTTCTTC. This encodes CASSFPLGPTYNEQFF.

The rearrangement joins TRBV10-3 to TRBJ2-7, with 11 bases aligning to TRBD1. The length of the CDR3 is 15 residues. CDR1 and CDR2 from the germline V gene are ENHRY and SYGVKD. Trimming removed 8 bases from V and 4 bases from J; junction bases left unmatched: 10. CDR3 sequence reads: CAISAIGQGAYEQYF. CDR3 nucleotides: TGTGCCATCTCCGCTATTGGACAGGGGGCTTACGAGCAGTACTTC.

The table lists this clone with a few counts. The chain employs TRBV19 and TRBJ1-2, with unresolved D. The V gene lost 7 bases and the J gene lost 7 bases, with 19 bases spanning the gap. Germline V gene sequence: CDR1 LNHDA, CDR2 SQIVND (reference sequence). CDR3 length: 14 residues. The CDR3 loop reads CASKSLSGRVGYTF. CDR3 sequence (DNA): TGTGCCAGTAAAAGTCTAAGCGGTAGGGTTGGCTACACCTTC.

This chain uses TRBV27 with TRBJ1-1, with D possibly matching TRBD1 (5 bases). The V end lost 3 bases, the J end lost 1 base, and 6 bases lay between the germline ends. The CDR3 extends over 13 amino acids. In germline, CDR1 is MNHEY, CDR2 SMNVEV (reference sequence). CDR3 region: CASSFRENTEAFF. The DNA of the CDR3 is TGTGCCAGCAGTTTCAGGGAGAACACTGAAGCTTTCTTT.

The genes are TRBV5-6 and TRBJ2-2, with 8 bases lining up with TRBD2. Germline V gene sequence: CDR1 SGHDT, CDR2 YYEEEE. The CDR3 covers 17 residues. V dropped 5 bases and J dropped 4; count of bases not matched to a gene: 13. CDR3: CASSRLPGLGATGELFF. CDR3 in DNA: TGTGCCAGCAGTCGCCTTCCGGGACTAGGGGCCACCGGGGAGCTGTTTTTT.

The chain is built from TRBV5-6 and TRBJ1-1; TRBD1 agrees at 8 bases. V was pared by 4 bases and J by 1 base, with 6 bases of the junction left unmatched. This CDR3 spans 15 amino acids. Looked up from germline, CDR1 is SGHDT and CDR2 is YYEEEE. The CDR3 coding sequence is TGTGCCAGCAGCCTCCTGGACAGGGAGAACACTGAAGCTTTCTTT. Encoded protein: CASSLLDRENTEAFF.

This chain joins TRBV10-3 and TRBJ2-2; 10 bases align to TRBD1. Trimming removed 6 bases from V and 0 bases from J; junction bases left unmatched: 1. The CDR3 is 15 residues long. Germline CDR1 ENHRY, CDR2 SYGVKD. The CDR3 DNA is TGTGCCATCAGCGGGACAGGGGCGAACACCGGGGAGCTGTTTTTT. This translates into CAISGTGANTGELFF.

The chain couples TRBV6-5 to TRBJ1-1, with a tentative D call TRBD1 (6 bases). There are 13 residues in the CDR3. V dropped 6 bases and J dropped 5 bases, with 13 bases sitting between them. Germline CDR1 MNHEY, CDR2 SVGAGI. For the CDR3, the DNA is TGTGCCAGCAGGGTCAGGGGAGAGACTGAAGCTTTCTTT. Its translation is CASRVRGETEAFF.

The chain combines TRBV5-4 with TRBJ1-2, with TRBD1 matching 7 bases. J lost 8 bases, V lost 4 bases, and 11 bases had no gene match. Germline V gene lookup returns CDR1 SGHNT and CDR2 YYREEE (reference sequence). The CDR3 has 14 amino acids. The CDR3 here is CASSATTGVGGYTF. The DNA of the CDR3 is TGTGCCAGCAGCGCCACTACAGGGGTAGGAGGCTACACCTTC.